Listed below are T cell receptor beta chains from one sample, sequenced in a study of human T cells and chemical hapten exposure. MiXCR was run by TCRdb on the RACE reads, yielding one entry per CDR3 protein. This sample has tens of thousands of distinct CDR3 sequences, with around 4.1% found just once. The source material was whole blood. These TCRs come from a female donor in good health. Some clones in this sample may be carry-over from other donors' samples. Each CDR3 is given with its conserved first and last residue. D genes are given only for firm matches. Some rows mark clone size as missing; the rest say once, few, many or name a class of expanded clone.

>TRBV6-2/TRBV6-3|many|.|TRBJ2-7
CASSYSRGTYEQYF
TGTGCCAGCAGTTACTCGAGGGGAACCTACGAGCAGTACTTC
>TRBV7-2|medium-sized|.|TRBJ1-1
CASSLAGSNTEAFF
TGTGCCAGCAGCTTAGCGGGGTCAAACACTGAAGCTTTCTTT
>TRBV7-8|.|.|TRBJ1-2
CASSPTRSGNYGYTF
TGTGCCAGCAGCCCGACCCGTTCCGGGAACTATGGCTACACCTTC
>TRBV3-1|.|.|TRBJ1-2
CASSPGSYGYTF
TGTGCCAGCAGCCCCGGCAGCTATGGCTACACCTTC
>TRBV12-5|many|TRBD2|TRBJ2-1
CASGKTSGNNEQFF
TGTGCTAGTGGGAAGACTAGCGGGAACAATGAGCAGTTCTTC
>TRBV5-4|many|.|TRBJ1-1
CASSLDGGFGTEAFF
TGTGCCAGCAGCTTGGACGGGGGATTTGGCACTGAAGCTTTCTTT
>TRBV24-1|many|.|TRBJ2-2
CATSSGLVNTGELFF
TGTGCCACCTCGTCAGGGCTTGTCAACACCGGGGAGCTGTTTTTT
>TRBV5-1|.|.|TRBJ1-4
CASSLDPGLATNEKLFF
TGCGCCAGCAGCTTGGATCCGGGGCTTGCAACTAATGAAAAACTGTTTTTT
>TRBV29-1|.|.|TRBJ2-3
CSVEVDRADTQYF
TGCAGCGTTGAAGTGGATCGGGCAGATACGCAGTATTTT
>TRBV7-2|many|.|TRBJ2-3
CASSLVGADTQYF
TGTGCCAGCAGCTTAGTTGGCGCAGATACGCAGTATTTT
>TRBV7-2|many|.|TRBJ2-5
CASSLGQLQETQYF
TGTGCCAGCAGCTTAGGACAGCTCCAAGAGACCCAGTACTTC
>TRBV6-6|many|TRBD2|TRBJ2-3
CASSNGRLAATSTDTQYF
TGTGCCAGCAGCAACGGGCGCCTAGCGGCTACTAGCACAGATACGCAGTATTTT
>TRBV11-1|many|.|TRBJ2-3
CASSFTFPGTLSTSGQYF
TGTGCCAGCAGCTTTACTTTCCCAGGAACGCTTTCCACGTCGGGGCAGTATTTT
>TRBV2|many|.|TRBJ2-7
CASRGTAASYEQYF
TGTGCCAGCCGCGGGACAGCAGCCTCCTACGAGCAGTACTTC
>TRBV5-1|many|TRBD1|TRBJ1-1
CASSSPGQGEAFF
TGCGCCAGCAGCTCACCGGGACAGGGGGAAGCTTTCTTT
>TRBV7-9|many|.|TRBJ2-3
CASEEGSTDTQYF
TGTGCCAGTGAAGAGGGTAGTACAGATACGCAGTATTTT
>TRBV6-2/TRBV6-3|.|.|TRBJ2-3
CASSYGDDSTDTQYF
TGTGCCAGCAGTTACGGGGATGATAGCACAGATACGCAGTATTTT
>TRBV6-5|many|TRBD2|TRBJ2-5
CASSYSAGTSVETQYF
TGTGCCAGCAGTTACTCAGCCGGGACTAGCGTCGAGACCCAGTACTTC
>TRBV20-1|many|TRBD1|TRBJ1-2
CSARRDSTINYGYTF
TGCAGTGCTAGGAGGGACAGTACTATTAACTATGGCTACACCTTC
>TRBV6-5|many|.|TRBJ1-3
CASSYKTTGNTIYF
TGTGCCAGCAGTTACAAGACAACTGGAAACACCATATATTTT
>TRBV2|many|.|TRBJ1-1
CASSVGAFF
TGTGCCAGCAGTGTAGGGGCTTTCTTT
>TRBV7-3|many|.|TRBJ2-6
CASSYSGTLGLSGANVLTF
TGTGCCAGCAGCTATTCCGGGACGTTAGGGCTCTCTGGGGCCAACGTCCTGACTTTC
>TRBV18|many|.|TRBJ1-4
CASSQTDSHSEELFF
TGTGCCAGCTCACAAACTGACAGCCACTCCGAAGAACTGTTTTTT